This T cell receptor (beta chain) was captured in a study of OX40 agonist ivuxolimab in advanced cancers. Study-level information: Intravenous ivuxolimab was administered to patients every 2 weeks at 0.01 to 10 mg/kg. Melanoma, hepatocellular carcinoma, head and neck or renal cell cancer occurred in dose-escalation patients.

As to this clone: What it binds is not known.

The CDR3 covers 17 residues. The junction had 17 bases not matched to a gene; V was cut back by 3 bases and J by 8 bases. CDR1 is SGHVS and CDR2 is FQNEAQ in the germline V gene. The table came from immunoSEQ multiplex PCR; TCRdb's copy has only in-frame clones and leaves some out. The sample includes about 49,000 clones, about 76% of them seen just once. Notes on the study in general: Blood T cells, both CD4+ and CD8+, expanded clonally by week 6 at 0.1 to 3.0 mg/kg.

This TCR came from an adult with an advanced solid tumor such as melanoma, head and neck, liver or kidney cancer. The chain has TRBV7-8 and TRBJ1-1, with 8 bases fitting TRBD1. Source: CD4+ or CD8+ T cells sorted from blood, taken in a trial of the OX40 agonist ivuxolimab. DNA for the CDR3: TGTGCCAGCAGCTTTCTGCCACAACAGGGGGAAGAAGGGGAAGCTTTCTTT. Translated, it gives CASSFLPQQGEEGEAFF.